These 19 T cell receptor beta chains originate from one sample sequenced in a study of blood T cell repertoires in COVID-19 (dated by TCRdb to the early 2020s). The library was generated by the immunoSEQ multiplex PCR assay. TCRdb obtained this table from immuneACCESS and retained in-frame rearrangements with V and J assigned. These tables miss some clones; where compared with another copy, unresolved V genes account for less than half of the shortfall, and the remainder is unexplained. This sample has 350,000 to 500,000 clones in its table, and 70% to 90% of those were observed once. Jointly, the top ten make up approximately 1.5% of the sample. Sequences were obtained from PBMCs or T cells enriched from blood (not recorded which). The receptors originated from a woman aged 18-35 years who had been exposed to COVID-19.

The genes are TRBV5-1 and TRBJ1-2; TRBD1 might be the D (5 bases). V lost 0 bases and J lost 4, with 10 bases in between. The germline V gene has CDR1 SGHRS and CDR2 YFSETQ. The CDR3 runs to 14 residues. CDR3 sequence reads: CASSLDLGGYGYTF. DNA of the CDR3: TGCGCCAGCAGCTTGGACCTGGGGGGCTATGGCTACACCTTC.

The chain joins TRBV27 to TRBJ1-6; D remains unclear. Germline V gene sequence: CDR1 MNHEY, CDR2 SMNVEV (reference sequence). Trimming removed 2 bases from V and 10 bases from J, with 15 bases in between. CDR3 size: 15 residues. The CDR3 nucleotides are TGTGCCAGCAGTTTAGGAACCAGAGGAGGATCACCCCTCCACTTT. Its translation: CASSLGTRGGSPLHF.

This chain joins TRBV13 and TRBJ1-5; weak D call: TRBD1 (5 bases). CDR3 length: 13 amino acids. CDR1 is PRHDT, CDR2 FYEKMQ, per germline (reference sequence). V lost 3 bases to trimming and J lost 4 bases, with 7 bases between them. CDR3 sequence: CASSFGGNQPQHF. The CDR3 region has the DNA TGTGCCAGCAGCTTCGGGGGGAATCAGCCCCAGCATTTT.

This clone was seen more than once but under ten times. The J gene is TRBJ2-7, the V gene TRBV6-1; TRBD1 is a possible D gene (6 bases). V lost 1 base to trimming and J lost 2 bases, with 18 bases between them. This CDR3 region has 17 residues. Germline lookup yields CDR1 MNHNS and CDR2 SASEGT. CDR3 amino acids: CASSEEGYRDTTYEQYF. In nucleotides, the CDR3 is TGTGCCAGCAGTGAAGAGGGTTACCGGGACACCACCTACGAGCAGTACTTC.

CDR3 loop: CASSRRQGYGYTF. CDR3 coding DNA: TGTGCCAGCAGTCGACGACAGGGCTATGGCTACACCTTC. The J gene is TRBJ1-2, the V gene TRBV12-3 or TRBV12-4; the match to TRBD1 covers 7 bases. V shed 5 bases, J shed 4 bases, and the junction held 4 bases outside the gene matches. This CDR3 is 13 amino acids long.

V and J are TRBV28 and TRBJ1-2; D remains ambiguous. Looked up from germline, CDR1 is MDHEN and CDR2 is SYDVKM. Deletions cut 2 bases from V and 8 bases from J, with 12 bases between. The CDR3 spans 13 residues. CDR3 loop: CASSLISRGGYTF. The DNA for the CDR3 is TGTGCCAGCAGTTTAATCAGCAGAGGGGGCTACACCTTC.

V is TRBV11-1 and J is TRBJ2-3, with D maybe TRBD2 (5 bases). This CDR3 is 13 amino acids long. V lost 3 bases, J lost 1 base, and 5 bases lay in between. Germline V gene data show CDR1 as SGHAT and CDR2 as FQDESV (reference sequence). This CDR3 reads CASSFGGTDTQYF. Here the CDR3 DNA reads TGTGCCAGCAGCTTCGGGGGCACAGATACGCAGTATTTT. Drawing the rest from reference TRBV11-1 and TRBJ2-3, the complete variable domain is EAEVAQSPRYKITEKSQAVAFWCDPISGHATLYWYRQILGQGPELLVQFQDESVVDDSQLPKDRFSAERLKGVDSTLKIQPAELGDSAMYLCASSFGGTDTQYFGPGTRLTVL.

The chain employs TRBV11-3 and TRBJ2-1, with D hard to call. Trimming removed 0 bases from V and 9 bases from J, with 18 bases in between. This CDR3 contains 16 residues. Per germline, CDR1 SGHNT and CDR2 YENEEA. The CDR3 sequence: CASSLDGRYYSSEQFF. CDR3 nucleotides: TGTGCCAGCAGCTTAGATGGTCGGTACTATAGTAGTGAGCAGTTCTTC.

CDR3 sequence reads: CASSLGQGHEQYF. In nucleotides, the CDR3 is TGTGCCAGCAGTTTAGGGCAGGGCCACGAGCAGTACTTC. This chain links TRBV12-3 or TRBV12-4 with TRBJ2-7; D possibly corresponds to TRBD1 (5 bases). This CDR3 is built from 13 residues. V lost 1 base, J lost 5 bases, and 9 bases lay in between.

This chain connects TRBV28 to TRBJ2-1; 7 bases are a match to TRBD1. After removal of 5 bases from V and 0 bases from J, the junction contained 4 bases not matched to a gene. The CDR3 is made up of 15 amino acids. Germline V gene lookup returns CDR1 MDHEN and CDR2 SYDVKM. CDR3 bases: TGTGCCAGCAGTCACAGGGGCAGCTCCTACAATGAGCAGTTCTTC. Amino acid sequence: CASSHRGSSYNEQFF. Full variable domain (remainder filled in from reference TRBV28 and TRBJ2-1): DVKVTQSSRYLVKRTGEKVFLECVQDMDHENMFWYRQDPGLGLRLIYFSYDVKMKEKGDIPEGYSVSREKKERFSLILESASTNQTSMYLCASSHRGSSYNEQFFGPGTRLTVL.

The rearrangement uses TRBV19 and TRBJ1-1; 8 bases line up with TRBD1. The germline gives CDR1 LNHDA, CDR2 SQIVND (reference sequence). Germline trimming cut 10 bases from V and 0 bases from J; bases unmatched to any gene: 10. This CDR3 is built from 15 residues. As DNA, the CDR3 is TGTGCCACCTACAGGGGGGCCTTCATGAACACTGAAGCTTTCTTT. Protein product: CATYRGAFMNTEAFF.

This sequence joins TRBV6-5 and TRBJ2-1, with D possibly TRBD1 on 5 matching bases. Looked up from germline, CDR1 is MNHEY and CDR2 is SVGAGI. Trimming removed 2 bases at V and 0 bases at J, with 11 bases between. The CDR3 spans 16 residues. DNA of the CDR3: TGTGCCAGCAGTTACAGGGGAACTGGCTCCTACAATGAGCAGTTCTTC. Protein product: CASSYRGTGSYNEQFF.

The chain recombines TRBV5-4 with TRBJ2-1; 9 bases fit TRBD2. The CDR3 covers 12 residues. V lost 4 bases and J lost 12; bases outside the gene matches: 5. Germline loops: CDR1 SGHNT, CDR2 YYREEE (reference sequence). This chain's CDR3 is CASSAGGPRQFF. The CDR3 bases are TGTGCCAGCAGCGCGGGGGGGCCACGGCAGTTCTTC.

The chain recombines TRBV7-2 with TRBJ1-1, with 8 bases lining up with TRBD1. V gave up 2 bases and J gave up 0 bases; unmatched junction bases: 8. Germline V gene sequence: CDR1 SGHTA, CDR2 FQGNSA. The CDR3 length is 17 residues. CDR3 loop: CASSLRQGTRLNTEAFF. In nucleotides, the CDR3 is TGTGCCAGCAGCTTACGACAGGGGACTCGCTTGAACACTGAAGCTTTCTTT.

The CDR3 spells CATSDLMVAKCSGNTIYF. CDR3 coding DNA: TGTGCCACCAGTGATTTAATGGTGGCAAAGTGCTCTGGAAACACCATATATTTT. The rearrangement joins TRBV24-1 to TRBJ1-3, with D uncertain. V was pared by 1 base and J by 0 bases, with 15 bases between. The germline gives CDR1 KGHDR, CDR2 SFDVKD. This CDR3 comprises 18 residues.

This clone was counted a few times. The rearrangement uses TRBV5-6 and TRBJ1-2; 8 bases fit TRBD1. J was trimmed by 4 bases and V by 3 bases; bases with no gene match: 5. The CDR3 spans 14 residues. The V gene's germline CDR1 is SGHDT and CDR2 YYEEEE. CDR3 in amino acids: CASSSTGTGYGYTF. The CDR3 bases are TGTGCCAGCAGCTCGACAGGGACAGGCTATGGCTACACCTTC.

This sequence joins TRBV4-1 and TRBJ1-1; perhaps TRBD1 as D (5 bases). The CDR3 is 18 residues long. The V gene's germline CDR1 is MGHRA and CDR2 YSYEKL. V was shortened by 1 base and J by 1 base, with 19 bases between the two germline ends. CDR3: CASSQGGGMGWRNTEAFF. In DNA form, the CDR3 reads TGCGCCAGCAGCCAAGGGGGGGGTATGGGGTGGAGGAACACTGAAGCTTTCTTT.

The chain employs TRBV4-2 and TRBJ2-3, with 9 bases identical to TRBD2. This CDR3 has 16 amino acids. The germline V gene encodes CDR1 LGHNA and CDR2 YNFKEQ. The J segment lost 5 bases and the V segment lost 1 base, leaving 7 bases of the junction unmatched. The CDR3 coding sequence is TGTGCCAGCAGCCAAGGAGCTAGCGGGAAAGGAGATACGCAGTATTTT. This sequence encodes CASSQGASGKGDTQYF.

The DNA of the CDR3 is TGCGCCAGCAGTGAGTGTATCTGGCGACTTAAAGAGACCCAGTACTTC. It translates to CASSECIWRLKETQYF. The rearrangement uses TRBV10-1 and TRBJ2-5; the D is unclear. The CDR3 is 16 amino acids. Germline V CDR1 and CDR2: WNHNN, SYGVQD (reference sequence). Trimming took off 1 base at V and 3 bases at J, with 15 bases between the two ends.